The 15 T cell receptor beta chains below come from one sample, sequenced in a study. MiXCR, run by TCRdb on the 5' RACE reads, gives a single entry per CDR3 protein. The table records fewer than 60,000 distinct CDR3 sequences, roughly 30% of them present only once. The sample consisted of naive CD4+ T cells sorted from blood. Described subset: naive CD4+ T cells, CD4+CD45RA+CD25-. Receptor source: a female donor with breast cancer.

The chain employs TRBV29-1 and TRBJ2-1, with 7 bases aligning to TRBD1. Per the germline V gene, CDR1 is SQVTM and CDR2 is ANQGSEA. Trimming took 4 bases from V and 4 from J; bases not matched to a gene: 4. CDR3 length: 13 residues. The CDR3 protein is CSVGDSPYNEQFF. DNA for the CDR3: TGCAGCGTTGGGGACAGCCCTTACAATGAGCAGTTCTTC.

This clonotype was detected ten times or more. This sequence joins TRBV20-1 and TRBJ2-3, with a weak D call TRBD1 (6 bases). CDR3 length: 13 amino acids. The V end lost 3 bases, the J end lost 0 bases, and 7 bases lay between the germline ends. Germline CDR1 reads DFQATT; CDR2 reads SNEGSKA (reference sequence). The CDR3 loop reads CSASGTSTDTQYF. DNA for the CDR3: TGCAGTGCTAGCGGGACAAGCACAGATACGCAGTATTTT.

This clonotype was picked up a small number of times. This sequence joins TRBV15 and TRBJ2-5, with D perhaps matching TRBD1 (6 bases). The CDR3 is made up of 17 amino acids. CDR1 LNHNV and CDR2 YYDKDF come from the germline V gene (reference sequence). The V end lost 2 bases, the J end lost 0 bases, and 16 bases lay between the germline ends. The chain's CDR3 is CATSRTHRARNQETQYF. The DNA of the CDR3 is TGTGCCACCAGCAGAACCCACAGGGCCCGAAACCAAGAGACCCAGTACTTC.

The rearrangement links TRBV6-1 to TRBJ1-2, with D unresolved. Germline CDR1 MNHNS, CDR2 SASEGT. Deletions cut 4 bases from V and 4 bases from J, with 13 bases between. This CDR3 is built from 14 residues. The CDR3 protein is CASSASVGSYGYTF. As DNA, the CDR3 is TGTGCCAGCAGTGCCTCGGTAGGCTCCTATGGCTACACCTTC.

The CDR3 nucleotides are TGTGCCAGCAGCTTGGGGACTAGCGGGACTGGCGGGGAGCTGTTTTTT. Residues: CASSLGTSGTGGELFF. The chain uses TRBV7-6 and TRBJ2-2; TRBD2 aligns across 13 bases. The CDR3 sequence is 16 residues long. The trim removed 3 bases at V and 7 bases at J, leaving 5 bases unmatched. Per the germline V gene, CDR1 is SGHVS and CDR2 is FNYEAQ. The full variable domain, in which reference TRBV7-6 and TRBJ2-2 provide the parts outside the CDR3, is GAGVSQSPRYKVTKRGQDVALRCDPISGHVSLYWYRQALGQGPEFLTYFNYEAQQDKSGLPNDRFSAERPEGSISTLTIQRTEQRDSAMYRCASSLGTSGTGGELFFGEGSRLTVL.

This clonotype was picked up many times. This chain uses TRBV5-1 with TRBJ2-1; 7 nucleotides line up with TRBD2. Germline V gives CDR1 SGHRS, CDR2 YFSETQ. V lost 3 bases, J lost 6 bases, and 12 bases stayed unmatched. This CDR3 is built from 16 residues. This chain's CDR3 is CASSSQPPGLRNEQFF. Written as DNA, the CDR3 is TGCGCCAGCAGCTCCCAACCTCCGGGACTACGCAATGAGCAGTTCTTC.

In its sample, this clonotype was seen a few times. CDR3 residues: CASSGDSNTEAFF. The CDR3 nucleotides are TGTGCCAGCAGCGGGGACAGTAACACTGAAGCTTTCTTT. The J gene is TRBJ1-1, the V gene TRBV5-6; 7 nucleotides align to TRBD1. This CDR3 is 13 amino acids long. J was trimmed by 2 bases and V by 4 bases; bases with no gene match: 2. CDR1 is SGHDT, CDR2 YYEEEE, per germline.

This clonotype has just one count. The rearrangement links TRBV9 to TRBJ2-3, with D tentatively TRBD2 (6 bases). V dropped 0 bases and J dropped 4 bases, with 15 bases sitting between them. CDR3 length: 16 residues. Germline CDR1 is SGDLS and CDR2 is YYNGEE. The CDR3 spells CASSVGGWEEADTQYF. The CDR3 nucleotides read TGTGCCAGCAGCGTAGGGGGATGGGAGGAGGCAGATACGCAGTATTTT.

This clonotype occurred once. The chain uses TRBV12-3 or TRBV12-4 and TRBJ1-4, with D maybe TRBD1 (6 bases). With 7 bases removed from V and 2 bases from J, the gap between germline ends came to 14 bases. This CDR3 contains 15 residues. This chain's CDR3 is CASTFRGATNEKLFF. The CDR3 DNA sequence: TGTGCCAGCACCTTTCGGGGGGCGACTAATGAAAAACTGTTTTTT.

This clonotype was seen a handful of times. The chain carries TRBV20-1 and TRBJ1-1; 9 bases agree with TRBD1. CDR3 length: 14 residues. Germline CDR1 is DFQATT and CDR2 is SNEGSKA (reference sequence). V gave up 5 bases and J gave up 1 base; unmatched junction bases: 5. The CDR3 spells CSAGTGRGNTEAFF. CDR3 nucleotides: TGCAGTGCTGGGACAGGGCGGGGGAACACTGAAGCTTTCTTT.

In this sample, this clonotype turned up a few times. The V gene is TRBV9, the J gene TRBJ1-2, with unresolved D. Germline V gene lookup returns CDR1 SGDLS and CDR2 YYNGEE. V lost 6 bases and J lost 7, with 22 bases in between. CDR3 size: 15 residues. The CDR3 spells CASTSGDPSWSGYTF. The CDR3 coding sequence is TGTGCCAGCACCTCCGGAGACCCGTCCTGGAGTGGCTACACCTTC.

This clonotype was observed a few times. The chain couples TRBV3-1 to TRBJ1-1; 7 bases line up with TRBD1. The junction had 7 bases not matched to a gene; V was cut back by 4 bases and J by 8 bases. Per the germline V gene, CDR1 is LGHDT and CDR2 is YNNKEL (reference sequence). CDR3 length: 13 amino acids. CDR3: CASSRQGGGEAFF. In DNA form, the CDR3 reads TGTGCCAGCAGCCGACAGGGAGGAGGAGAAGCTTTCTTT.

The V and J genes are TRBV21-1 and TRBJ1-5; the D call in the table, TRBD1, was not verified against the DNA. TRBV21-1 is a pseudogene segment. The CDR3 extends over 18 amino acids. The CDR3 here is CASTLSSGDRGHNQPQHF. In DNA form, the CDR3 reads TGTGCCAGCACCCTAAGTAGTGGGGACAGGGGGCACAATCAGCCCCAGCATTTT.

The chain employs TRBV6-2 or TRBV6-3 and TRBJ2-7; 8 bases are a match to TRBD1. The V gene end was trimmed by 0 bases and the J gene end by 12 bases; junction bases not matched to a gene: 4. This CDR3 is 12 amino acids long. Germline V CDR1 and CDR2: MNHEY, SVGEGT. The CDR3 DNA reads TGTGCCAGCAGTTACTCCCGGACAGGGCTGTACTTC. This encodes CASSYSRTGLYF.

This clonotype was seen only a few times. V gene TRBV6-5 combines with J gene TRBJ1-2; TRBD1 agrees at 7 bases. This CDR3 is built from 15 residues. Germline CDR1 reads MNHEY; CDR2 reads SVGAGI. The junction had 3 bases not matched to a gene; V was cut back by 2 bases and J by 0 bases. The CDR3 DNA is TGTGCCAGCAGTTACCGGGACAGAACTAACTATGGCTACACCTTC. Its translation: CASSYRDRTNYGYTF.